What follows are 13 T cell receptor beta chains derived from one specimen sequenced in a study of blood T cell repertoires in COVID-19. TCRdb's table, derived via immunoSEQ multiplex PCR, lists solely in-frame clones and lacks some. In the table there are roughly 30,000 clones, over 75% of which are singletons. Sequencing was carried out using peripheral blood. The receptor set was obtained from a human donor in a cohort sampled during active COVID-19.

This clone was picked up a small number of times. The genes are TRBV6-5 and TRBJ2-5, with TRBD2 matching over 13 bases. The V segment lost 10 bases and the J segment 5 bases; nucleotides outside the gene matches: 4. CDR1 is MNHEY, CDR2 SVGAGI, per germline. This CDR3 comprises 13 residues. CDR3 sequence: CATETSGGETQYF. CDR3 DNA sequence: TGTGCCACCGAGACTAGCGGGGGGGAGACCCAGTACTTC.

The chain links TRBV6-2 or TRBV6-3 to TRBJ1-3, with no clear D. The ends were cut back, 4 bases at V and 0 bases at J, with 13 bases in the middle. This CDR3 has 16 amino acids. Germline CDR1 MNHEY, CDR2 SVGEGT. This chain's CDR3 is CASSFGEVLSGNTIYF. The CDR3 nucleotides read TGTGCCAGCAGTTTCGGTGAAGTACTCTCTGGAAACACCATATATTTT.

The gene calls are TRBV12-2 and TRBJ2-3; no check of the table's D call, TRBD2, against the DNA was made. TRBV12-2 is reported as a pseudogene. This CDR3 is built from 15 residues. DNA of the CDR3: TGTGCAAGTCGCTTGCGGGGGACGTGGACAGATACGCAGTATTTT. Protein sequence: CASRLRGTWTDTQYF.

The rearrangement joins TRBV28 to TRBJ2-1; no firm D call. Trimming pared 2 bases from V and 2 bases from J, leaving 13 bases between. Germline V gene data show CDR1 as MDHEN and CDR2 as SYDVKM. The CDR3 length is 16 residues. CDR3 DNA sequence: TGTGCCAGCAGTTTAGGCCGTGGTGTCACCTACAATGAGCAGTTCTTC. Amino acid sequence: CASSLGRGVTYNEQFF.

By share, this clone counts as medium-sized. CDR3 DNA: TGTGCCAGCAGTTTAGTGGCGGACCAAGAGACCCAGTACTTC. It encodes CASSLVADQETQYF. The chain carries TRBV28 and TRBJ2-5; D unresolved. Germline V lookup: CDR1 MDHEN, CDR2 SYDVKM. The CDR3 runs 14 residues. V was trimmed by 2 bases and J by 0 bases, leaving 7 bases between them. Variable domain in full (rest from reference TRBV28 and TRBJ2-5): DVKVTQSSRYLVKRTGEKVFLECVQDMDHENMFWYRQDPGLGLRLIYFSYDVKMKEKGDIPEGYSVSREKKERFSLILESASTNQTSMYLCASSLVADQETQYFGPGTRLLVL.

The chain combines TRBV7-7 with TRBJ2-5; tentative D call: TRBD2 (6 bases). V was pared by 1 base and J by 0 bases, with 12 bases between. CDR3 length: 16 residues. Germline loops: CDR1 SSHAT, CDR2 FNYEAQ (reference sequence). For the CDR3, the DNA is TGTGCCAGCAGCTTAGGACTTGGAGGGTACCAAGAGACCCAGTACTTC. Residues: CASSLGLGGYQETQYF.

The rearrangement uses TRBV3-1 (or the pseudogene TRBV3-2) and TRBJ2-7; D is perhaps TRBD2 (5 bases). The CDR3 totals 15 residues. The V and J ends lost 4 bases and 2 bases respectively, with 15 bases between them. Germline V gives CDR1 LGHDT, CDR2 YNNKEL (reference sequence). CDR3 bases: TGTGCCAGCAGCCCCGGGCCAGCGGCGACCTACGAGCAGTACTTC. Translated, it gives CASSPGPAATYEQYF.

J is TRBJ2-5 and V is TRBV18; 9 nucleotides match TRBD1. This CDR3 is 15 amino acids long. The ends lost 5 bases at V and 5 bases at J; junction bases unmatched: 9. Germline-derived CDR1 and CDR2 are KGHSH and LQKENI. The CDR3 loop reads CASSATGGRGETQYF. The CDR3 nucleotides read TGTGCCAGCTCAGCCACAGGGGGCAGAGGGGAGACCCAGTACTTC.

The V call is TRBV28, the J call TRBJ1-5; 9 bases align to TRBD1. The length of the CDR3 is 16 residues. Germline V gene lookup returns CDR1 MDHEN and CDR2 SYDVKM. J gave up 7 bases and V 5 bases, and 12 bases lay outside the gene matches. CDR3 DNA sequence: TGTGCCAGCAGTCTGACAGTTGGGACAGGGAAGCAGCCCCAGCATTTT. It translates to CASSLTVGTGKQPQHF.

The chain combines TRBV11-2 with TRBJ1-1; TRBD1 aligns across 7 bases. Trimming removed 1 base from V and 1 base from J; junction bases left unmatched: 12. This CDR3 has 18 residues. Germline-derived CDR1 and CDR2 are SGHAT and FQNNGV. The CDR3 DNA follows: TGTGCCAGCAGCTTAGGTTCGGGGACAGTCTACCGGAACACTGAAGCTTTCTTT. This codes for CASSLGSGTVYRNTEAFF. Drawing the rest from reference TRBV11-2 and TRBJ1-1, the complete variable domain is EAGVAQSPRYKIIEKRQSVAFWCNPISGHATLYWYQQILGQGPKLLIQFQNNGVVDDSQLPKDRFSAERLKGVDSTLKIQPAKLEDSAVYLCASSLGSGTVYRNTEAFFGQGTRLTVV.

CDR3 loop: CASSFRAGVGDTEAFF. The DNA for the CDR3 is TGTGCCAGCAGCTTTAGAGCGGGTGTAGGCGACACTGAAGCTTTCTTT. The rearrangement joins TRBV11-2 to TRBJ1-1; D is uncertain. Trimming took off 3 bases at V and 3 bases at J, with 17 bases between the two ends. The CDR3 has 16 amino acids. CDR1 and CDR2 from the germline V gene are SGHAT and FQNNGV. The full variable domain, completed using reference TRBV11-2 and TRBJ1-1, is EAGVAQSPRYKIIEKRQSVAFWCNPISGHATLYWYQQILGQGPKLLIQFQNNGVVDDSQLPKDRFSAERLKGVDSTLKIQPAKLEDSAVYLCASSFRAGVGDTEAFFGQGTRLTVV.

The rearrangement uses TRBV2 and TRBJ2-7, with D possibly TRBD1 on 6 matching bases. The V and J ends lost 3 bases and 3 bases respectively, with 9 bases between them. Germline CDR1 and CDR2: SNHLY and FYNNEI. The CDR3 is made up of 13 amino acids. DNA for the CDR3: TGTGCCAGCAGTGACGGGGACATCTACGAGCAGTACTTC. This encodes CASSDGDIYEQYF.

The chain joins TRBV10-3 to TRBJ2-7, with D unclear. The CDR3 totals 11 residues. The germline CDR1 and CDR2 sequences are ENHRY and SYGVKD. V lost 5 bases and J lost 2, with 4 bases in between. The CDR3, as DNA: TGTGCCATCAGTAATACCTACGAGCAGTACTTC. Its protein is CAISNTYEQYF.